This TCR beta chain was profiled in a study of blood T cell repertoires in COVID-19. Clones were read by immunoSEQ multiplex PCR, and TCRdb kept only the in-frame ones, dropping some. The sample holds 350,000 to 400,000 clones, 88% seen once. Participants were placed into cohorts based on the clinical history they reported. There are a few counts of this clone. The V and J ends lost 4 bases and 7 bases respectively, with 17 bases between them. CDR1 and CDR2 (germline): MDHEN, SYDVKM. The CDR3 runs to 15 residues. The genes are TRBV28 and TRBJ2-1, with D possibly matching TRBD2 (6 bases). The source is a woman between 18 and 29 years old who had recovered from COVID-19. The sequenced sample consisted of PBMCs or T cells enriched from blood (not recorded which). CDR3 bases: TGTGCCAGCAGTTCCGGGACTCCTAGACGGAATGAGCAGTTCTTC. It specifies CASSSGTPRRNEQFF.